This paragraph reports one T cell receptor (beta chain). Sequencing was performed with immunoSEQ multiplex PCR; in TCRdb, only in-frame clones are kept and a portion is missing. Found here are some 150,000 clones, nearly 80% of them singletons; the top ten hold over 2.5%. The sample originates from a study of blood T cell repertoires in COVID-19. Study as a whole: Acute-phase and convalescent COVID-19 samples originated in the United States, Italy and Spain. Sources were T cells, B-cell-depleted T cells, or PBMCs; the material itself was cDNA or gDNA.

Germline lookup yields CDR1 LNHDA and CDR2 SQIVND (reference sequence). The CDR3 covers 14 residues. V lost 4 bases and J lost 4, with 13 bases in between. Participant ages covered roughly 18 to 89 years across around 25 US areas. Cohort allocation depended upon clinical history that participants reported. The sequenced sample consisted of PBMCs or T cells enriched from blood (not recorded which). The receptor was isolated from a woman aged 50 to 60 who had recovered from COVID-19. V gene TRBV19 combines with J gene TRBJ1-2; D may be TRBD1 (6 bases). The CDR3: CASSTRQEAYGYTF. The CDR3 region has the DNA TGTGCCAGTAGTACACGACAGGAGGCCTATGGCTACACCTTC.